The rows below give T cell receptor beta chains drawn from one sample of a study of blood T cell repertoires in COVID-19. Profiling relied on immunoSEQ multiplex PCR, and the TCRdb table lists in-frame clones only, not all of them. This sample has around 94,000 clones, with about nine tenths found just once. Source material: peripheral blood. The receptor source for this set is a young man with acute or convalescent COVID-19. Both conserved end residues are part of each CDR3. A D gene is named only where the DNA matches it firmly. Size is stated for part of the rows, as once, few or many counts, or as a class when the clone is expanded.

cdr3_nt: TGTGCCAGCAGTTCCCCGGGACAGGGAAACTATGGCTACACCTTC
cdr3_aa: CASSSPGQGNYGYTF
v_call: TRBV27
j_call: TRBJ1-2
d_call: TRBD1
clone_size: NA

cdr3_nt: TGTGCCAGCAGTTTAACAGGGGACTCCTACAATGAGCAGTTCTTC
cdr3_aa: CASSLTGDSYNEQFF
v_call: TRBV27
j_call: TRBJ2-1
d_call: TRBD1
clone_size: NA

cdr3_nt: TGTGCCAGCAGTGAAGAAAGAAGGGGCGAGGGCTACACCTTC
cdr3_aa: CASSEERRGEGYTF
v_call: TRBV6-1
j_call: TRBJ1-2
d_call: NA
clone_size: NA

cdr3_nt: TGTGCCAGCAGCCCCACTAGCGGGAGTAGGGCCGGGGAGCTGTTTTTT
cdr3_aa: CASSPTSGSRAGELFF
v_call: TRBV3-1/TRBV3-2
j_call: TRBJ2-2
d_call: TRBD2
clone_size: NA

cdr3_nt: TGTAGCGGGAGATCCGGTTCCAGACGGACCCAGTACTTC
cdr3_aa: CSGRSGSRRTQYF
v_call: TRBV4-1
j_call: TRBJ2-5
d_call: TRBD2
clone_size: NA

cdr3_nt: TGTGCCAGCAGCTCCCCCGGGTTCTTGTACTTC
cdr3_aa: CASSSPGFLYF
v_call: TRBV5-4
j_call: TRBJ2-7
d_call: NA
clone_size: NA

cdr3_nt: TGTGCCAGCAGTGAAGCCCGACTCCCGGAGGCTTTCTTT
cdr3_aa: CASSEARLPEAFF
v_call: TRBV25-1
j_call: TRBJ1-1
d_call: NA
clone_size: NA

cdr3_nt: TGTGCCAGCAGCCCTCCAGGGGGCGGGTACGAGCAGTACTTC
cdr3_aa: CASSPPGGGYEQYF
v_call: TRBV7-9
j_call: TRBJ2-7
d_call: TRBD1
clone_size: NA

cdr3_nt: TGTGCCAGCAGTGGACTAGCTTTGTGGCAGTTCTTC
cdr3_aa: CASSGLALWQFF
v_call: TRBV12-3/TRBV12-4
j_call: TRBJ2-1
d_call: TRBD2
clone_size: NA

cdr3_nt: TGCGCCAGCAGCCCCCTCCGGGATACGCAGTATTTT
cdr3_aa: CASSPLRDTQYF
v_call: TRBV5-1
j_call: TRBJ2-3
d_call: NA
clone_size: NA

cdr3_nt: TGTGCCAGCAGCTTACTCCGACTAGCGGGTACCTACAATGAGCAGTTCTTC
cdr3_aa: CASSLLRLAGTYNEQFF
v_call: TRBV11-2
j_call: TRBJ2-1
d_call: TRBD2
clone_size: NA

cdr3_nt: TGCAGCGTATACAGTGCAACTAATGAAAAACTGTTTTTT
cdr3_aa: CSVYSATNEKLFF
v_call: TRBV29-1
j_call: TRBJ1-4
d_call: NA
clone_size: NA

cdr3_nt: TGTGCCTGGACGGTTGGGACAGGGGATTCACCCCTCCACTTT
cdr3_aa: CAWTVGTGDSPLHF
v_call: TRBV30
j_call: TRBJ1-6
d_call: TRBD1
clone_size: NA

cdr3_nt: TGTGCCAGCAGCCGCCGAGCGGGAGTGGCCCCGGATGAGCAGTTCTTC
cdr3_aa: CASSRRAGVAPDEQFF
v_call: TRBV7-9
j_call: TRBJ2-1
d_call: TRBD2
clone_size: NA

cdr3_nt: TGTGCTAGTGGTTTAAAGTATAGACTGAACACCGGGGAGCTGTTTTTT
cdr3_aa: CASGLKYRLNTGELFF
v_call: TRBV12-5
j_call: TRBJ2-2
d_call: NA
clone_size: once

cdr3_nt: TGTGCCAGCAGTCCGGGACAGGACGACTATGGCTACACCTTC
cdr3_aa: CASSPGQDDYGYTF
v_call: TRBV2
j_call: TRBJ1-2
d_call: TRBD1
clone_size: NA

cdr3_nt: TGCGCCAGCAGCTTGGGACAGGGGGAAATGAACACTGAAGCTTTCTTT
cdr3_aa: CASSLGQGEMNTEAFF
v_call: TRBV5-1
j_call: TRBJ1-1
d_call: TRBD1
clone_size: NA

cdr3_nt: TGTGCCTGGGGAGGACTAGCGGGGACAGGGACCGGGGAGCTGTTTTTT
cdr3_aa: CAWGGLAGTGTGELFF
v_call: TRBV30
j_call: TRBJ2-2
d_call: TRBD2
clone_size: NA

cdr3_nt: TGTGCCAGCAAGGCAGGGGGAAGAGGCTACACCTTC
cdr3_aa: CASKAGGRGYTF
v_call: TRBV27
j_call: TRBJ1-2
d_call: TRBD1
clone_size: few

cdr3_nt: TGTGCCAGCAGCTTAACAGGGTCAAGGGAGCAGTTCTTC
cdr3_aa: CASSLTGSREQFF
v_call: TRBV11-3
j_call: TRBJ2-1
d_call: NA
clone_size: NA

cdr3_nt: TGTGCCAGCAGCGTACGGGAGGGGCTAACTAATGAAAAACTGTTTTTT
cdr3_aa: CASSVREGLTNEKLFF
v_call: TRBV9
j_call: TRBJ1-4
d_call: NA
clone_size: NA

cdr3_nt: TGTGCCACCAGTGGACAGGGGGTTTATGGCTACACCTTC
cdr3_aa: CATSGQGVYGYTF
v_call: TRBV24-1
j_call: TRBJ1-2
d_call: TRBD1
clone_size: NA

cdr3_nt: TGTGCCAGCAGTTTGACACTCGGAGGCTACACCTTC
cdr3_aa: CASSLTLGGYTF
v_call: TRBV12-3/TRBV12-4
j_call: TRBJ1-2
d_call: NA
clone_size: NA

cdr3_nt: TGTGCCAGCAGGGAACAGGGGACCGATACGCAGTATTTT
cdr3_aa: CASREQGTDTQYF
v_call: TRBV13
j_call: TRBJ2-3
d_call: TRBD1
clone_size: NA

cdr3_nt: TGTGCCAGCAGCTCCACAGAACAGGGGAGAGTAGGCTACACCTTC
cdr3_aa: CASSSTEQGRVGYTF
v_call: TRBV5-4
j_call: TRBJ1-2
d_call: TRBD1
clone_size: once

cdr3_nt: TGTGCCAGCAGCTTAGAGCGGGATACTAATGAAAAACTGTTTTTT
cdr3_aa: CASSLERDTNEKLFF
v_call: TRBV7-9
j_call: TRBJ1-4
d_call: NA
clone_size: NA

cdr3_nt: TGTGCCAGTAGTATATCCGACAGCTATGGCTACACCTTC
cdr3_aa: CASSISDSYGYTF
v_call: TRBV19
j_call: TRBJ1-2
d_call: NA
clone_size: NA

cdr3_nt: TGTGCCAGCAGCTTGGGACTAGGGGGCGCAGTGGAGACCCAGTACTTC
cdr3_aa: CASSLGLGGAVETQYF
v_call: TRBV5-5
j_call: TRBJ2-5
d_call: NA
clone_size: NA

cdr3_nt: TGTGCCAGCAGCTCGGGGGTTGAGGAAGCTTTCTTT
cdr3_aa: CASSSGVEEAFF
v_call: TRBV9
j_call: TRBJ1-1
d_call: NA
clone_size: NA

cdr3_nt: TGTGCCACCAGTGATTCACCAGGGGATCAGCCCCAGCATTTT
cdr3_aa: CATSDSPGDQPQHF
v_call: TRBV24-1
j_call: TRBJ1-5
d_call: NA
clone_size: NA

cdr3_nt: TGTGCCACCAGTACAGGGGGTCCGAACACTGAAGCTTTCTTT
cdr3_aa: CATSTGGPNTEAFF
v_call: TRBV24-1
j_call: TRBJ1-1
d_call: TRBD1
clone_size: once

cdr3_nt: TGTGCCAGTAGTGCCGGGACAGGGCTCTACGAGCAGTACTTC
cdr3_aa: CASSAGTGLYEQYF
v_call: TRBV19
j_call: TRBJ2-7
d_call: TRBD1
clone_size: NA

cdr3_nt: TGTGCCAGTGCGGCGGGAGTCGAAGAGACCCAGTACTTC
cdr3_aa: CASAAGVEETQYF
v_call: TRBV9
j_call: TRBJ2-5
d_call: TRBD2
clone_size: NA

cdr3_nt: TGTGCCAGCAGTAATAGGGGGGGACTCCTATACAATGAGCAGTTCTTC
cdr3_aa: CASSNRGGLLYNEQFF
v_call: TRBV5-6
j_call: TRBJ2-1
d_call: NA
clone_size: NA

cdr3_nt: TGTGCCAGTAGTCCCGGGACTACCTACGAGCAGTACTTC
cdr3_aa: CASSPGTTYEQYF
v_call: TRBV19
j_call: TRBJ2-7
d_call: TRBD2
clone_size: NA

cdr3_nt: TGTGCCAGCTCTCTAACCACCCTAGGTCGCAATGAGCAGTTCTTC
cdr3_aa: CASSLTTLGRNEQFF
v_call: TRBV18
j_call: TRBJ2-1
d_call: NA
clone_size: NA

cdr3_nt: TGTGCCAGCAGTTTGACTCGGGAGGGCGAGCAGTACTTC
cdr3_aa: CASSLTREGEQYF
v_call: TRBV28
j_call: TRBJ2-7
d_call: TRBD2
clone_size: NA

cdr3_nt: TGTGCCAGCAGTTTCGTGACAGGGGAAGGCTACACCTTC
cdr3_aa: CASSFVTGEGYTF
v_call: TRBV6-5
j_call: TRBJ1-2
d_call: TRBD1
clone_size: NA

cdr3_nt: TGTGCCAGCAGCCAAGAGATTGGACAGGCACATCAGCCCCAGCATTTT
cdr3_aa: CASSQEIGQAHQPQHF
v_call: TRBV4-2
j_call: TRBJ1-5
d_call: TRBD1
clone_size: NA

cdr3_nt: TGCAGTGCTAGTTACGGACTAAACGAGCAGTACTTC
cdr3_aa: CSASYGLNEQYF
v_call: TRBV20-1
j_call: TRBJ2-7
d_call: NA
clone_size: NA